This T cell receptor beta chain was obtained from a study of CD8 T cells in Susac syndrome. Reverse transcription used about 0.45 to 1 ug RNA and random hexamers. Amplification of TCR beta CDR3 spanned 54 Vbeta and 13 Jbeta via immunoSEQ multiplex PCR. Using its own MiXCR run on the immunoSEQ multiplex PCR reads, TCRdb lists one record per CDR3 protein. The table records about 130,000 distinct CDR3 sequences, over 85% of them present only once. Trimming shortened V by 0 bases and J by 3 bases, and 12 bases separated the two germline ends. Germline lookup yields CDR1 LNHDA and CDR2 SQIVND (reference sequence). The CDR3 runs 15 residues. Negative isolation was used for CD8+ and CD4+ T cells and FACS enrichment for TEMRA cells.

The sequenced material came from CD4+ T cells from PBMCs. This TCR was recovered from a human donor in good health. The chain employs TRBV19 and TRBJ2-7; no firm D call. The CDR3 region has the DNA TGTGCCAGTAGTATAGATCCCTCCAGGCTCTACGAGCAGTACTTC. Amino acids: CASSIDPSRLYEQYF.